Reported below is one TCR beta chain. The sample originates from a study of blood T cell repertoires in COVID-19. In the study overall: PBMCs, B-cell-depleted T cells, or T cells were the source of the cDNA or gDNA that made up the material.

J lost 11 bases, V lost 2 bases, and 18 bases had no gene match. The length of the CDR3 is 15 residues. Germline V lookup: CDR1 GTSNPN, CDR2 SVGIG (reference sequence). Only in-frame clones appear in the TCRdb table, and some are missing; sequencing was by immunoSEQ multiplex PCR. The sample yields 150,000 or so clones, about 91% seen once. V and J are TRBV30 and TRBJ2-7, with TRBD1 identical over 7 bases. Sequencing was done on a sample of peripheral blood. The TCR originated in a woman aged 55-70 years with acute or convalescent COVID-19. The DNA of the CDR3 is TGTGCCTGGAGTAACATAGGGGGCGGAGGCCCCGGGGAGTACTTC. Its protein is CAWSNIGGGGPGEYF.